Below, 11 T cell receptor beta chains from the same sample are listed, as sequenced in a study of vaccination and CD4 T cells after COVID-19. These receptors lack a known antigen. Documented treatment: approximately 10-day PBMC culture with coronavirus spike peptide pools or control peptides (ViraFEST assay). An Oncomine TCR Beta short-read assay was used to sequence the DNA from cultured CD4+ T cells. TCRdb itself ran the PCR reads through MiXCR, one entry per CDR3 protein. This sample yields 13,000 or so distinct CDR3 sequences, of which around 47% are seen a single time; about 13% belongs to the top ten. The sequenced sample consisted of CD4+ T cells from blood, cultured in vitro. These receptors came from a human donor who had recovered from COVID-19.

This clonotype has a handful of counts. CDR3 protein: CATSTGGARGYTF. CDR3 DNA: TGTGCCACCTCGACAGGGGGTGCCCGGGGGTACACCTTC. The chain uses TRBV6-1 and TRBJ1-2, with 9 bases lining up with TRBD1. After removal of 10 bases from V and 11 bases from J, the junction contained 14 bases not matched to a gene. The CDR3 is made up of 13 amino acids. Germline loops: CDR1 MNHNS, CDR2 SASEGT.

V and J are TRBV5-1 and TRBJ2-7, with D possibly TRBD2 on 6 matching bases. Trimming left V 4 bases short and J 6 bases short, with 20 bases between. The CDR3 is 15 residues long. CDR1 and CDR2 from the germline V gene are SGHRS and YFSETQ. CDR3 in DNA: TGCGCCAGCAGCCCCCTGGAGGGTGGTCAGACCGAGCAGTACTTC. Amino acid sequence: CASSPLEGGQTEQYF.

This clonotype was seen more than once but under ten times. The chain joins TRBV19 to TRBJ1-5; TRBD1 might be the D (6 bases). Per the germline V gene, CDR1 is LNHDA and CDR2 is SQIVND (reference sequence). This CDR3 comprises 15 residues. V was clipped by 2 bases and J by 5 bases, with 13 bases between them. CDR3 in DNA: TGTGCCAGTAGTATAAATTGGGGGGCCGATCAGCCCCAGCATTTT. Residues: CASSINWGADQPQHF.

The V and J genes are TRBV23-1 and TRBJ2-1; weak D call: TRBD2 (6 bases). TRBV23-1 is an ORF; its function is uncertain. Trimming pared 0 bases from V and 7 bases from J, leaving 16 bases between. The length of the CDR3 is 16 residues. In DNA form, the CDR3 reads TGCGCCAGCAGTCAATCGGATCGGGAGAGTACAAATGAGCAGTTCTTC. Its protein is CASSQSDRESTNEQFF.

The rearrangement joins TRBV19 to TRBJ2-7, with a weak D call TRBD2 (5 bases). Germline V gene lookup returns CDR1 LNHDA and CDR2 SQIVND (reference sequence). The CDR3 is 14 residues long. The V end lost 7 bases, the J end lost 2 bases, and 15 bases lay between the germline ends. CDR3 loop: CASKTTGVAYEQYF. The CDR3 DNA follows: TGTGCCAGTAAAACGACCGGGGTGGCCTACGAGCAGTACTTC.

CDR3 in amino acids: CASTRGRGGELFF. CDR3 coding DNA: TGTGCCAGCACCAGGGGGCGCGGCGGGGAGCTGTTTTTT. This chain joins TRBV27 and TRBJ2-2, with 8 bases identical to TRBD1. V dropped 7 bases and J dropped 7; count of bases not matched to a gene: 5. Germline V gene sequence: CDR1 MNHEY, CDR2 SMNVEV (reference sequence). The CDR3 is made up of 13 amino acids.

This clonotype has more than one count but fewer than ten. The V gene is TRBV6-4, the J gene TRBJ2-2; D not certain. V lost 8 bases, J lost 0 bases, and 10 bases lay in between. The CDR3 is 14 residues long. Germline V gene sequence: CDR1 MRHNA, CDR2 SNTAGT. CDR3 sequence reads: CASGVNTNTGELFF. The CDR3 DNA follows: TGTGCCAGCGGAGTCAATACGAACACCGGGGAGCTGTTTTTT.

This clonotype was seen a few times. The V and J genes are TRBV9 and TRBJ1-2, with D possibly matching TRBD1 (5 bases). V gave up 2 bases and J gave up 8 bases, with 16 bases separating them. Germline lookup yields CDR1 SGDLS and CDR2 YYNGEE. This CDR3 is 14 amino acids long. The CDR3: CASSVYRGYGGYTF. The CDR3 nucleotides are TGTGCCAGCAGCGTGTATCGGGGGTATGGCGGCTACACCTTC. Full variable domain (outside the CDR3, taken from reference TRBV9 and TRBJ1-2): DSGVTQTPKHLITATGQRVTLRCSPRSGDLSVYWYQQSLDQGLQFLIQYYNGEERAKGNILERFSAQQFPDLHSELNLSSLELGDSALYFCASSVYRGYGGYTFGSGTRLTVV.

The table lists this clonotype with a few counts. The rearrangement links TRBV6-1 to TRBJ2-1, with D hard to call. This CDR3 has 16 amino acids. The germline CDR1 and CDR2 sequences are MNHNS and SASEGT. Trimming stripped 0 bases from V and 0 bases from J, with 9 bases between. CDR3 loop: CASSEAVLSSYNEQFF. CDR3 DNA: TGTGCCAGCAGTGAAGCCGTATTAAGCTCCTACAATGAGCAGTTCTTC.

This clonotype was counted a few times. V gene TRBV30 combines with J gene TRBJ2-7, with D uncertain. Germline V gene sequence: CDR1 GTSNPN, CDR2 SVGIG (reference sequence). This CDR3 contains 11 residues. V was clipped by 7 bases and J by 4 bases, with 11 bases between them. CDR3 DNA sequence: TGTGCCTTCTCCCGTAGTTACGAGCAGTACTTC. It codes for CAFSRSYEQYF.

The genes are TRBV5-1 and TRBJ1-1; the D is unclear. Germline V gene data show CDR1 as SGHRS and CDR2 as YFSETQ. This CDR3 has 13 residues. V was pared by 2 bases and J by 3 bases, with 8 bases between. The chain's CDR3 is CASSFKADTEAFF. CDR3 DNA: TGCGCCAGCAGCTTTAAAGCGGACACTGAAGCTTTCTTT. Full variable domain (missing parts from reference TRBV5-1 and TRBJ1-1): KAGVTQTPRYLIKTRGQQVTLSCSPISGHRSVSWYQQTPGQGLQFLFEYFSETQRNKGNFPGRFSGRQFSNSRSEMNVSTLELGDSALYLCASSFKADTEAFFGQGTRLTVV.